This T cell receptor beta chain was captured in a study of blood T cell repertoires in COVID-19 (TCRdb year 2020). Background for the entire study: The collaborator samples originated in the United States, Italy and Spain and spanned the acute and convalescent phases of COVID-19. Deeply sampled blood TCRbeta repertoires from subjects exposed to, actively infected with, or recovered from COVID-19 were included in the dataset. The prospective study material was composed of cDNA or gDNA derived from T cells, B-cell-depleted T cells, or PBMCs. Where HLA class I and class II types were available, the types were taken from metadata supplied by the sample provider, not from assay-based typing. A freely available public database, intended as a resource for researchers studying the immune response to SARS-CoV-2, is where the repertoires were released. Samples were obtained from the ongoing ImmuneRACE study (first 160 participants) and from 1,000 to 1,500 subjects provided by 6 global collaborators. Sample metadata almost always included a de-identified subject ID, COVID-19 status, age in years and sex.

Collaborating institutions collected whole blood in K2EDTA tubes following their own protocols. For TCRbeta analysis, collaborators shipped samples in one of three forms: frozen whole blood, isolated PBMCs, or DNA extracted from either of those sample types. TCRbeta CDR3 regions were amplified from genomic DNA using the immunoSEQ Assay, a bias-controlled multiplex PCR. The authors processed their data as follows. The number of nucleated cells in each sample was estimated by amplification of reference gene primers within the assay. To quantify the absolute abundance of each unique TCRbeta CDR3 rearrangement, sequence reads were collapsed and filtered. Productive Simpson clonality was computed per sample as the square root of Simpson's diversity index over productive rearrangements. Imported from immuneACCESS, the table was reduced by TCRdb to in-frame sequences with V and J called. These copies leave out some clones; in studies compared against another copy, an unresolved V gene accounts for under half, and the cause of the remainder is not known. The V and J calls and the clone size are those of that table, but D and trimming were determined from the DNA. Within this sample are roughly 140,000 clones, with 80% to 85% of them counted one time only. Together, the top ten hold roughly 4% of the sample.

Concerning this clone: The antigen it recognizes is unknown. Base qualities are not provided; no much larger clone lies one nucleotide away.

The CDR3 holds 14 amino acids from the cysteine to the phenylalanine. Left in the record is the CDR3 DNA by itself, 42 bases read in frame from the first base. Clipping removes 2 bases from V and 4 bases from J, with 3 as the unmatched junction base count. CDR1 SNHLY and CDR2 FYNNEI are derived from the germline V gene. The paper as a whole reports these results and caveats: The quantity of clinical and demographic metadata differed by source and by participant and was supplied without curation.

This TCR was sampled from a woman of 80 years or more with acute or convalescent COVID-19. Specimen: peripheral blood. The chain links TRBV2 with TRBJ2-7, with 9 bases aligning to TRBD1. The CDR3 here reads CASSEWDRVYEQYF. At the DNA level, the sequence is TGTGCCAGCAGTGAATGGGACAGGGTTTACGAGCAGTACTTC. The CDR3, completed at both ends by the reference TRBV2 and TRBJ2-7 genes, gives the full variable domain EPEVTQTPSHQVTQMGQEVILRCVPISNHLYFYWYRQILGQKVEFLVSFYNNEISEKSEIFDDQFSVERPDGSNFTLKIRSTKLEDSAMYFCASSEWDRVYEQYFGPGTRLTVT.